A selection of T cell receptor beta chains follows, all from one sample in a study of identical twins. TCRdb passed the 5' RACE reads through MiXCR, listing each CDR3 protein once. Of 500,000 to 600,000 distinct CDR3 sequences listed, around 20% are singletons. These data were also reused for a study on T cells expressing NK-cell markers.

Input material: CD4+ T cells sorted from blood. The receptors shown here come from a woman younger than 35 in good health. Each CDR3 is given with its conserved first and last residue. D genes are given only for firm matches. Only some rows state a clone size, as once, few, many or a class for expanded clones.

>.|.|TRBV3-1|TRBJ2-1
CASSPRRVEQFF
TGTGCCAGCAGCCCCCGGAGAGTTGAGCAGTTCTTC
>.|.|TRBV4-2|TRBJ2-7
CASSQEGTSREQYF
TGTGCCAGCAGCCAAGAAGGTACGTCTCGGGAGCAGTACTTC
>few|.|TRBV20-1|TRBJ1-1
CSARAPTEAFF
TGCAGTGCTAGAGCCCCTACTGAAGCTTTCTTT
>few|.|TRBV30|TRBJ1-4
CAWSVRRGREKLFF
TGTGCCTGGAGTGTACGAAGGGGACGTGAAAAACTGTTTTTT
>few|TRBD1|TRBV29-1|TRBJ2-7
CSVSASRDRASLISYEQYF
TGCAGCGTATCAGCCTCCCGGGACAGGGCGTCCCTGATCTCCTACGAGCAGTACTTC
>few|.|TRBV12-3/TRBV12-4|TRBJ2-1
CASRSRDNEQFF
TGTGCCAGCAGGTCTAGAGATAATGAGCAGTTCTTC
>few|TRBD1|TRBV20-1|TRBJ2-7
CSASGTGSPYEQYF
TGCAGTGCTTCAGGGACAGGGAGTCCCTACGAGCAGTACTTC
>.|TRBD1|TRBV9|TRBJ2-3
CASSATGQGVMDTQYF
TGTGCCAGCAGCGCAACGGGACAGGGGGTCATGGATACGCAGTATTTT
>few|.|TRBV18|TRBJ2-5
CASSPDFKETQYF
TGTGCCAGCTCACCGGACTTTAAAGAGACCCAGTACTTC
>.|TRBD1|TRBV5-6|TRBJ2-1
CASRFQGTGHNEQFF
TGTGCCAGCAGGTTTCAAGGGACAGGGCACAATGAGCAGTTCTTC
>.|.|TRBV6-2/TRBV6-3|TRBJ2-3
CASSHLARGGTDTQYF
TGTGCCAGCAGTCATCTAGCGAGGGGGGGCACAGATACGCAGTATTTT
>once|.|TRBV7-2|TRBJ2-3
CASSRIGRAGADTQYF
TGTGCCAGCAGCCGCATCGGGCGGGCCGGGGCAGATACGCAGTATTTT
>few|TRBD1|TRBV12-3/TRBV12-4|TRBJ2-7
CASSWDRGTYEQYF
TGTGCCAGCAGCTGGGACAGGGGAACCTACGAGCAGTACTTC
>.|.|TRBV5-1|TRBJ2-2
CASSPQVLKNTGELFF
TGCGCCAGCAGCCCACAGGTCCTGAAAAACACCGGGGAGCTGTTTTTT
>.|.|TRBV11-2|TRBJ1-5
CASSERSPQHF
TGTGCCAGCAGCGAGCGGTCGCCCCAGCATTTT
>.|.|TRBV20-1|TRBJ1-3
CSAVSGNTIYF
TGCAGTGCCGTCTCTGGAAACACCATATATTTT
>few|TRBD2|TRBV10-3|TRBJ2-2
CAISDRLAPDTGELFF
TGTGCCATCAGTGACCGACTAGCCCCCGACACCGGGGAGCTGTTTTTT
>.|TRBD1|TRBV11-2|TRBJ2-2
CASSLLDPGQANTGELFF
TGTGCCAGCAGCTTATTGGACCCGGGACAGGCGAACACCGGGGAGCTGTTTTTT
>.|TRBD2|TRBV10-3|TRBJ2-5
CAISGTSGRETQYF
TGTGCCATCAGTGGGACTAGCGGAAGAGAGACCCAGTACTTC
>.|TRBD2|TRBV3-1|TRBJ2-1
CASSQGPGLAGGNYNEQFF
TGTGCCAGCAGCCAAGGCCCGGGACTAGCGGGGGGGAACTACAATGAGCAGTTCTTC
>.|.|TRBV2|TRBJ1-1
CASSGLKVGTEAFF
TGTGCCAGCAGTGGGTTAAAGGTTGGAACTGAAGCTTTCTTT
>.|.|TRBV12-3/TRBV12-4|TRBJ2-5
CASSLGERQLKTQYF
TGTGCCAGCAGTTTAGGCGAGAGACAGCTGAAGACCCAGTACTTC
>many|.|TRBV12-3/TRBV12-4|TRBJ1-2
CASSLGRDYGYTF
TGTGCCAGCAGTTTGGGCAGGGACTATGGCTACACCTTC
>many|TRBD2|TRBV10-3|TRBJ2-1
CAISESSASGSYNEQFF
TGTGCCATCAGTGAGTCGTCGGCTAGCGGGAGTTACAATGAGCAGTTCTTC